This T cell receptor beta chain came from a study of T-cell reconstitution after alpha-beta-depleted transplantation in children (dated by TCRdb to between 2015 and 2016). Looking at the study overall: Using TCR repertoire profiling, the study followed T-cell immune reconstitution in a quantitative way in children after TCRalphabeta/CD19-depleted allogeneic hematopoietic cell transplantation.

Libraries came from PCR. Data came from an Illumina HiSeq 2500. TCR libraries were prepared with molecular barcoding, using unique molecular identifiers to normalize TCRbeta repertoire quantification. TCRdb handled the public reads itself, with Q25 trimming in fastp and clone calling in MiXCR, and kept productive beta chains. Rows matching on CDR3 protein sequence are summarized as one entry with the most common DNA and genes. For this sample there are 500,000 to 600,000 distinct CDR3 sequences; around a third appear just once. Of the sample, under 3% falls within the top ten clones. This clonotype appeared a few times. Its antigen target is currently unknown. No base quality information exists; no much larger clone differs at one position. The clonotype was recovered from a human donor who donated a stem cell graft to a child with aplastic anemia. This material consisted of PBMCs from the stem cell graft donor, taken from the stem cell graft.

The CDR3 protein sequence reads: CAIGFSGSRADTQYF. Read as DNA, the sequence is TGTGCCATCGGTTTTAGCGGGAGTAGGGCAGATACGCAGTATTTT. Recombination joined TRBV10-3 with TRBJ2-3, and 9 junctional nucleotides match TRBD2. CDR1 and CDR2 (ENHRY, SYGVKD) derive from the germline V gene. Taken from cysteine to phenylalanine, the CDR3 has 15 residues. The entry retains the CDR3 DNA only, 45 bases that are in frame from base 1. V loses 8 bases at its end and J loses 4 bases; junction bases beyond the gene matches: 10.